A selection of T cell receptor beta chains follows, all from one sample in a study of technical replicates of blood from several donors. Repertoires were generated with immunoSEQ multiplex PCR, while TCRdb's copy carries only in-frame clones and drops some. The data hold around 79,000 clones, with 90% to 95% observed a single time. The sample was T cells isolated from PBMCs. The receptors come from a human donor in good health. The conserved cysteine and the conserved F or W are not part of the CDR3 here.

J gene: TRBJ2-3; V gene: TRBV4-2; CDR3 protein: ASSQETSGGDTQY
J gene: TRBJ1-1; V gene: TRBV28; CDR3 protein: ASRDRDTEAF
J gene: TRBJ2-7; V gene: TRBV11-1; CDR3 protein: ASRSETGGTYEQY
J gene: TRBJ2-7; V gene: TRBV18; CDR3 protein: ASSPDSRVSEQY
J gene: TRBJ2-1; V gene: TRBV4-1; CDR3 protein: ASTPGLLGNNEQF
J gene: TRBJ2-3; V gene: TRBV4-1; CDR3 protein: ASSHRIRGTDTQY
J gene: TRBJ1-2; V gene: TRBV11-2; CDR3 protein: ASSFPEHGRRGYT
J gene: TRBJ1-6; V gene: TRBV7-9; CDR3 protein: ASSKLGLSGYNSPLH
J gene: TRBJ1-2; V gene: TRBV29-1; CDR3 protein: SFGQVDGYT
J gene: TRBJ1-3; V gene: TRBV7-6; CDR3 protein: ASSLEVLGGRTGNTIY
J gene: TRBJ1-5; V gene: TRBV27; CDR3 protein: ASSLDRVRPQH
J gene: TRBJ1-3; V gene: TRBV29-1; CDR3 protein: SVASQGTGNTIY
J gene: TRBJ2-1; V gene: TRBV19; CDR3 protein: ASSKDRGYNEQF
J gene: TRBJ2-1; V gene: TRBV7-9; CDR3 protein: ASSLDSGLDFNEQF
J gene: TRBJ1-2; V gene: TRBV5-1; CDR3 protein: ASSLTQYYGYT
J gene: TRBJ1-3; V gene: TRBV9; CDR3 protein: ASSVGRGGNTIY
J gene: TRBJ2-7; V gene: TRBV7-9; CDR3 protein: ASSLGQGWDEQY
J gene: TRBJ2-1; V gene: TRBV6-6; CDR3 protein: ASSLAGSYEQF
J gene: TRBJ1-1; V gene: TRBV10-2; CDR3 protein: ASHFGPGDTEAF
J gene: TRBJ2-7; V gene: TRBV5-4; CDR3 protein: ASSAGSGDLYEQY
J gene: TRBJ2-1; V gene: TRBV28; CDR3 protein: ASSLLAGFLNEQF
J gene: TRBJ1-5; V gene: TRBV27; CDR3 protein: ASSLLSGSNQPQH
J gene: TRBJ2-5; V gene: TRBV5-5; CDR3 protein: ASSMFSGGLETQY
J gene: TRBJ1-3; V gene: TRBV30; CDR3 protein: AWSVPERGNTIY
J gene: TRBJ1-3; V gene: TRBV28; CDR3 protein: ASRRTGLPGNTIY
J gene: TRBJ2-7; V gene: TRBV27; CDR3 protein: ASSLTDSYEQY
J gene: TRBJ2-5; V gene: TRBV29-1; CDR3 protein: SVESGGHETQY
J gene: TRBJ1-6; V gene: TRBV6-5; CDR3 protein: ASSQGIDLTPLH
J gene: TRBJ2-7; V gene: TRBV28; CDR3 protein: ASSSYSDRGAYEQY
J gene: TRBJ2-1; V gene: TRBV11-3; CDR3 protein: ASSSDRASYNEQF
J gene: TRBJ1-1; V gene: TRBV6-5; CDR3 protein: ASSSRTAEAF
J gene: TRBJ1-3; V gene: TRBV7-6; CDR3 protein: ASSLTQGAGNTIY
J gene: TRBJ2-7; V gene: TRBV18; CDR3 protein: ASSPDRVEQY
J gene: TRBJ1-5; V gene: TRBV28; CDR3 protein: ASSFLVIDSQDSNQPQH
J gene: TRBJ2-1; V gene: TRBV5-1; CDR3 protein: ASSLGSSGLNEQF
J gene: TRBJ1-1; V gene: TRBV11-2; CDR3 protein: ASSLDQGGTEAF
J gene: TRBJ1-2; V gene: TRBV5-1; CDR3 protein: ASSLVYPSNRYGYT
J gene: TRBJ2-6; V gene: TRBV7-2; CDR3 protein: ASSDWPVIVANVLT
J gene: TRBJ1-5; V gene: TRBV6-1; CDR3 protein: ASRNFRQPNQPQH
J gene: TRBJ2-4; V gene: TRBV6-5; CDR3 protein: ASGEPSNLY
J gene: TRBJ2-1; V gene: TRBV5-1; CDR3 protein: ASRIATGTDYNEQF
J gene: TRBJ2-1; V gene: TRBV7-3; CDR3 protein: ASSLNSVLAGAYNEQF
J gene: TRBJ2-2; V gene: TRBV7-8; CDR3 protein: ASSLQGVGNTGELF
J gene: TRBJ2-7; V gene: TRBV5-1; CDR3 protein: ASSLDRGSYEQY
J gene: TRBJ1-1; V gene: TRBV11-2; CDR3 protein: ASSRQGNTEAF
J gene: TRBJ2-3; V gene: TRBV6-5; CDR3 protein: ASRRLAGVTDTQY
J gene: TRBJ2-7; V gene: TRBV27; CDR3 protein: ASSLLSGGYYEQY
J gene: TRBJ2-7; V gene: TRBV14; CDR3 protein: ASSQGQQNHYEQY
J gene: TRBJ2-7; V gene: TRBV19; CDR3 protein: ASSMAGAREQY
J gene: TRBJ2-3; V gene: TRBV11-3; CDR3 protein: ASHIRQGKTDTQY
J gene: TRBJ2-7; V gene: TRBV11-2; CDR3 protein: ASSLLTGEY
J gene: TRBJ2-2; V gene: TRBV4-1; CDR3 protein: ASSQDECPTGCGTGELF
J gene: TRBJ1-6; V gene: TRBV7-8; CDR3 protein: ASSLDGAIQNSPLH
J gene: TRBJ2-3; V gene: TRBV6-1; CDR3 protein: ASWGTANTDTQY
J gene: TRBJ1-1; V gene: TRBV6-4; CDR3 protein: ASSGGGGPNTEAF